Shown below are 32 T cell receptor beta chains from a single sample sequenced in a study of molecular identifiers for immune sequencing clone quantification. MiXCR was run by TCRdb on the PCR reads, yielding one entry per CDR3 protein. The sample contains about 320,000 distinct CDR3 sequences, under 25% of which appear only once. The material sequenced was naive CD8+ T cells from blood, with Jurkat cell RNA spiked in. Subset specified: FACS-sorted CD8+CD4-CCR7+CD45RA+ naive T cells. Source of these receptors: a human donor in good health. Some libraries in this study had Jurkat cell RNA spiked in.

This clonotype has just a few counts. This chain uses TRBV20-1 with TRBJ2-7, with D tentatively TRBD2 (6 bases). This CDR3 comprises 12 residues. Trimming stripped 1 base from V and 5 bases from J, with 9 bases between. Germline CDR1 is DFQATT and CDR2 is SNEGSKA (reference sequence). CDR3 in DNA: TGCAGTGCTAGAGTCGCTAGCGACGAGCAGTACTTC. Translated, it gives CSARVASDEQYF.

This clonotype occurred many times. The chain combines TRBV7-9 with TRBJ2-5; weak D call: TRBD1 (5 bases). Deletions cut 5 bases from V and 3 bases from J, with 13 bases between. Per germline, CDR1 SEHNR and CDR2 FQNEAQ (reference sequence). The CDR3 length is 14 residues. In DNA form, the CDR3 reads TGTGCCAGCAGCCTTACTATAGGGGAAGAGACCCAGTACTTC. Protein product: CASSLTIGEETQYF. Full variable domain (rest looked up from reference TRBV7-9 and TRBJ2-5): DTGVSQNPRHKITKRGQNVTFRCDPISEHNRLYWYRQTLGQGPEFLTYFQNEAQLEKSRLLSDRFSAERPKGSFSTLEIQRTEQGDSAMYLCASSLTIGEETQYFGPGTRLLVL.

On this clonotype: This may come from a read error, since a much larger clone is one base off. The chain's CDR3 is CASSHSTAYQETQNF. The CDR3 DNA reads as TGCGCCAGCAGCCATAGCACAGCGTACCAAGAGACCCAGAACTTC. The chain has TRBV4-3 and TRBJ2-5; no reliable D call. Germline CDR1 reads LGHNA; CDR2 reads YSLEER. The CDR3 loop spans 15 amino acids.

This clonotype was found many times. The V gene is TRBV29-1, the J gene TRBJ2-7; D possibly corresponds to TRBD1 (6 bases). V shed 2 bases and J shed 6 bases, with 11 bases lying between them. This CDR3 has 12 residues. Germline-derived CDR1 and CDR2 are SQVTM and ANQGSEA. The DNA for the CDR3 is TGCAGCGTTGAAAGGGGGTTGAGCGAGCAGTACTTC. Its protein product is CSVERGLSEQYF.

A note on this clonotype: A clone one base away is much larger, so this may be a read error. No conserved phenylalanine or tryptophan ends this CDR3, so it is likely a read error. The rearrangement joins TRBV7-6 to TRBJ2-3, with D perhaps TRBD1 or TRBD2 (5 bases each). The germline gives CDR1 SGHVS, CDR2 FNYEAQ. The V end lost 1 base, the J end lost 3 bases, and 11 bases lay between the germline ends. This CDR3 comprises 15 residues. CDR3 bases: TGTGCCAGCAGCTTAGTTGGGGGTACGACAGATACGCAGTATTTA. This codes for CASSLVGGTTDTQYL.

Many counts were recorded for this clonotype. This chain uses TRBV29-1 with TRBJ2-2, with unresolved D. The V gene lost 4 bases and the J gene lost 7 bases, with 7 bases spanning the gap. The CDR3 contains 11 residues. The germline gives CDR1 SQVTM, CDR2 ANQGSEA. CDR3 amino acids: CSVGQGGELFF. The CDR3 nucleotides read TGCAGCGTTGGTCAAGGCGGGGAGCTGTTTTTT.

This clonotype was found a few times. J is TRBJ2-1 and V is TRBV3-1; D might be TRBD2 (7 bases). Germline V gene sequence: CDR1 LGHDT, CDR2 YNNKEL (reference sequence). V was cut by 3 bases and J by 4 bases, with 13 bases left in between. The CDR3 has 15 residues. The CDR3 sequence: CASSQERGGYNEQFF. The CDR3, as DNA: TGTGCCAGCAGCCAGGAGAGGGGGGGGTACAATGAGCAGTTCTTC.

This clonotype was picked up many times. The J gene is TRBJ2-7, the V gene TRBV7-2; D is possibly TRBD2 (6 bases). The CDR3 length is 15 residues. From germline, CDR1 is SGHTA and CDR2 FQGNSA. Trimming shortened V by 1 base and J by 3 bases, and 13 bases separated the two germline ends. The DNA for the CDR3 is TGTGCCAGCAGCTTAGGTAGCGGAGGAATCTACGAGCAGTACTTC. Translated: CASSLGSGGIYEQYF.

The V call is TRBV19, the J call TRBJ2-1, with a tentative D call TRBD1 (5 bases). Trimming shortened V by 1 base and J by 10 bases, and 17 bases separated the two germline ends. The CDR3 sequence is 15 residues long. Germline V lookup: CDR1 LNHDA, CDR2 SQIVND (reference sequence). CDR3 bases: TGTGCCAGTAGTATAGTCCCAGGTGGTGGGGCGGAGCAGTTCTTC. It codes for CASSIVPGGGAEQFF.

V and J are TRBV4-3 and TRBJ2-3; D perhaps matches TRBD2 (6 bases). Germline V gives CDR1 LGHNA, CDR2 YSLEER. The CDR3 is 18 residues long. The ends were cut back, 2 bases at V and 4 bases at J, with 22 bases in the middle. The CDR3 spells CASSQNVAGGNLADTQYF. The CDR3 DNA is TGCGCCAGCAGCCAAAACGTCGCCGGAGGGAATTTGGCAGATACGCAGTATTTT.

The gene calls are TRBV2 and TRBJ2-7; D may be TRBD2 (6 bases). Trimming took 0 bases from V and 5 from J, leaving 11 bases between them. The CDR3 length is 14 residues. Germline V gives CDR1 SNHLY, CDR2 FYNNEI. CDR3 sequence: CASSEALGRNEQYF. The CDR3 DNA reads TGTGCCAGCAGTGAAGCGCTTGGGAGGAACGAGCAGTACTTC.

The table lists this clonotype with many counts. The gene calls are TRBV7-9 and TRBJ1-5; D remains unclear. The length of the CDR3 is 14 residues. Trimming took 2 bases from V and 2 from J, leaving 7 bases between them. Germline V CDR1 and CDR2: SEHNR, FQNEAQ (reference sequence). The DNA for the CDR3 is TGTGCCAGCAGCTTACTAGATGGCAATCAGCCCCAGCATTTT. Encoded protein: CASSLLDGNQPQHF.

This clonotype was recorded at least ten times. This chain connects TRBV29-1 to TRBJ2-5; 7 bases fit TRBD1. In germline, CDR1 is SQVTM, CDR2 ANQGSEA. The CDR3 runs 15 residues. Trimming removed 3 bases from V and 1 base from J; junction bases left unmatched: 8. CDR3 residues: CSVDLTGRPQETQYF. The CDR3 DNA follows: TGCAGCGTTGATCTGACAGGGCGGCCCCAAGAGACCCAGTACTTC.

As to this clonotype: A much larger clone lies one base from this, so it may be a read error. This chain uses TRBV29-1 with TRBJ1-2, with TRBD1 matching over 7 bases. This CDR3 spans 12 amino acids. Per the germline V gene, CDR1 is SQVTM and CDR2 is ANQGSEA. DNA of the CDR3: TGCCGCGCCAGGGACAGCAACTATGGCTACACCTTC. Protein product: CRARDSNYGYTF.

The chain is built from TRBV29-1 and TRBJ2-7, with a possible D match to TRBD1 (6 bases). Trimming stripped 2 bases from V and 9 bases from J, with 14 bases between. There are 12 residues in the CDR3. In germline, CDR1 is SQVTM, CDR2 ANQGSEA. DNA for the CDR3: TGCAGCGTTGAAACCCCCAGGGGCGGGCAGTACTTC. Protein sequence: CSVETPRGGQYF.

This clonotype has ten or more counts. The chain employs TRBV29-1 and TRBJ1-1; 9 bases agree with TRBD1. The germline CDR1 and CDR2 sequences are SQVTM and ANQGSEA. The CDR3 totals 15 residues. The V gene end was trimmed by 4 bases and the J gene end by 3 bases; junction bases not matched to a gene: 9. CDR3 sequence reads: CSVVFGTGLDTEAFF. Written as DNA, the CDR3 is TGCAGCGTTGTCTTCGGGACAGGGTTGGACACTGAAGCTTTCTTT.

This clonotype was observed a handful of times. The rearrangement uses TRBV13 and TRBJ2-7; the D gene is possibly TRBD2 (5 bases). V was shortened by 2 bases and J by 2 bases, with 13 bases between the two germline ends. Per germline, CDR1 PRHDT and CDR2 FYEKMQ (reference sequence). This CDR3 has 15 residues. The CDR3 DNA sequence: TGTGCCAGCAGCTTATTCGAACGGGATCCCTACGAGCAGTACTTC. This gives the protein CASSLFERDPYEQYF.

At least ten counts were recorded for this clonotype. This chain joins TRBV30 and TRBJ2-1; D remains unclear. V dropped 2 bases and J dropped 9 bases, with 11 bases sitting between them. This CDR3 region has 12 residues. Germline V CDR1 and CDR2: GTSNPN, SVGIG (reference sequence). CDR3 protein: CAWSSLQVEQFF. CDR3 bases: TGTGCCTGGAGTAGCTTGCAGGTTGAGCAGTTCTTC. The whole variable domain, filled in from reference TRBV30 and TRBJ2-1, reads SQTIHQWPATLVQPVGSPLSLECTVEGTSNPNLYWYRQAAGRGLQLLFYSVGIGQISSEVPQNLSASRPQDRQFILSSKKLLLSDSGFYLCAWSSLQVEQFFGPGTRLTVL.

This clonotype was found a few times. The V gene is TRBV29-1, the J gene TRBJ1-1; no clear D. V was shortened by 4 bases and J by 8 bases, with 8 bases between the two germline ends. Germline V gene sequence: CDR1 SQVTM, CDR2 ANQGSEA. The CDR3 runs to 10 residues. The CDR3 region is CSVVVQEAFF. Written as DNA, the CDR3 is TGCAGCGTTGTGGTGCAGGAAGCTTTCTTT.

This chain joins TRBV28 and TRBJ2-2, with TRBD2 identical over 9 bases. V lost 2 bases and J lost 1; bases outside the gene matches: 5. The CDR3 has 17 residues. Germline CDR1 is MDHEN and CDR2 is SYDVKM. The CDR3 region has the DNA TGTGCCAGCAGTTTACCGTTGACTAGCGGGAACACCGGGGAGCTGTTTTTT. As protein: CASSLPLTSGNTGELFF. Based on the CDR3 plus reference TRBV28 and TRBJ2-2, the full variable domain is DVKVTQSSRYLVKRTGEKVFLECVQDMDHENMFWYRQDPGLGLRLIYFSYDVKMKEKGDIPEGYSVSREKKERFSLILESASTNQTSMYLCASSLPLTSGNTGELFFGEGSRLTVL.

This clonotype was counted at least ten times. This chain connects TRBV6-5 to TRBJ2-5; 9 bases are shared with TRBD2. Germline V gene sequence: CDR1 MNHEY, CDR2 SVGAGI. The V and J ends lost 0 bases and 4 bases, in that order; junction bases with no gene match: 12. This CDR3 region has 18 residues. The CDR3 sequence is CASSYSPAGGPFPETQYF. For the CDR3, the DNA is TGTGCCAGCAGTTACTCTCCCGCGGGGGGGCCTTTTCCAGAGACCCAGTACTTC.

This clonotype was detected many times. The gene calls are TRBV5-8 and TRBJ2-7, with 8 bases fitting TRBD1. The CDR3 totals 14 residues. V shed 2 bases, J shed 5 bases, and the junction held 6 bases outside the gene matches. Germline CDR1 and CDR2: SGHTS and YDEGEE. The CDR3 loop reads CASSLGQGEDEQYF. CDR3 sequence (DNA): TGTGCCAGCAGCTTAGGACAGGGAGAGGACGAGCAGTACTTC.

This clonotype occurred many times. Written as DNA, the CDR3 is TGTGCCAGCAGTTACGCCTCCTACGAGCAGTACTTC. Its translation: CASSYASYEQYF. This rearrangement joins TRBV6-2 or TRBV6-3 to TRBJ2-7; no firm D call. The CDR3 has 12 residues. Germline CDR1 MNHEY, CDR2 SVGEGT. Trimming removed 2 bases from V and 0 bases from J, with 2 bases in between.

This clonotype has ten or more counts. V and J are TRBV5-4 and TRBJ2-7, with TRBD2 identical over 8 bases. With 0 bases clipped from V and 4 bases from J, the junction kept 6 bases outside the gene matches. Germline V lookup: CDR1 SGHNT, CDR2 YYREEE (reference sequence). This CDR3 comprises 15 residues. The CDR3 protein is CASSLVGLAEYEQYF. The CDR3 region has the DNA TGTGCCAGCAGCTTGGTCGGACTAGCCGAATACGAGCAGTACTTC.

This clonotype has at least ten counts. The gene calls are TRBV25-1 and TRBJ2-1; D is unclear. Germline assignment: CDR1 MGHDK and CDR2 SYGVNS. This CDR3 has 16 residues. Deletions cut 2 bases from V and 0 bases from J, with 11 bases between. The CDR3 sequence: CASSEISESSYNEQFF. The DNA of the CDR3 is TGTGCCAGCAGTGAAATTTCGGAAAGCTCCTACAATGAGCAGTTCTTC.

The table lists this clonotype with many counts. The CDR3 DNA is TGTGCCAGCAGCGAGTGGGACAGGGGAGGGAGTGAAGCTTTCTTT. It translates to CASSEWDRGGSEAFF. V usage is TRBV9 and J usage is TRBJ1-1; 10 positions agree with TRBD1. Unmatched junction bases numbered 9, after V lost 3 bases and J lost 7 bases. Germline V gene lookup returns CDR1 SGDLS and CDR2 YYNGEE. CDR3 length equals 15 residues.

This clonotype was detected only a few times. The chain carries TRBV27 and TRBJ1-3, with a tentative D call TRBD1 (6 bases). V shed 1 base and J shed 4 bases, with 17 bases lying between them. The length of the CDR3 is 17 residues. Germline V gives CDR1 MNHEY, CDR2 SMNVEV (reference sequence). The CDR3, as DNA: TGTGCCAGCAGTTTATTAGGGCCCCAGGGACAAGGAAACACCATATATTTT. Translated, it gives CASSLLGPQGQGNTIYF.

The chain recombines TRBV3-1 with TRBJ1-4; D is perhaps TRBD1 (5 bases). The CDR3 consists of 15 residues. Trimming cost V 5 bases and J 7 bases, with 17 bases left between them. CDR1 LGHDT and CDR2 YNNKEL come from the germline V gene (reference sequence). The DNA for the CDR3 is TGTGCCAGCAGCAATCGACAGCACCTCGCTGAAAAACTGTTTTTT. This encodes CASSNRQHLAEKLFF. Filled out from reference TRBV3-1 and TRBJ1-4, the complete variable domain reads DTAVSQTPKYLVTQMGNDKSIKCEQNLGHDTMYWYKQDSKKFLKIMFSYNNKELIINETVPNRFSPKSPDKAHLNLHINSLELGDSAVYFCASSNRQHLAEKLFFGSGTQLSVL.

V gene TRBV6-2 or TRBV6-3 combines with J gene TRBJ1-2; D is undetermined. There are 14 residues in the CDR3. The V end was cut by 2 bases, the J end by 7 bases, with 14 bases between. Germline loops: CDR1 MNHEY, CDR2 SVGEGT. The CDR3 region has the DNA TGTGCCAGCAGTTACGTACAACACCTTAGTGGCTACACCTTC. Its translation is CASSYVQHLSGYTF.

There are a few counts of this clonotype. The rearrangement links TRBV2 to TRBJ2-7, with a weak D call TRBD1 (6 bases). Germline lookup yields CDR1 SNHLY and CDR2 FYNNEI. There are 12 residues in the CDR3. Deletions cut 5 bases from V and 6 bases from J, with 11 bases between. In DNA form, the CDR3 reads TGTGCCAGCAGTACAGGGATAGGCGAGCAGTACTTC. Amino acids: CASSTGIGEQYF.

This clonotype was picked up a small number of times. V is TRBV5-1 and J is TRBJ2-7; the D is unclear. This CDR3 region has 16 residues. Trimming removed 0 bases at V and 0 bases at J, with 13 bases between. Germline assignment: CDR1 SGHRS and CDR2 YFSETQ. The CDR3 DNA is TGCGCCAGCAGCTTGGGTCACCTCACAGTCTCCTACGAGCAGTACTTC. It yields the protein CASSLGHLTVSYEQYF.

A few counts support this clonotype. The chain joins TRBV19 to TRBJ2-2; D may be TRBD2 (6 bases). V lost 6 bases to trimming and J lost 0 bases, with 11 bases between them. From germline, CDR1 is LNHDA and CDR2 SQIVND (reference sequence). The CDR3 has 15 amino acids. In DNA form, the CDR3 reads TGTGCCAGTAGCCTAAGCGGGCCGAACACCGGGGAGCTGTTTTTT. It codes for CASSLSGPNTGELFF.